This T cell receptor (beta chain) was obtained from a study of blood T cell repertoires in COVID-19. Study-wide context: Samples came from the United States, Italy and Spain, spanning acute and convalescent COVID-19.

Under the authors' procedure: Researchers report that nucleated cell counts were estimated from reference gene primer amplification. Sequencing was performed with immunoSEQ multiplex PCR; in TCRdb, only in-frame clones are kept and a portion is missing. V, J and clone size are taken as reported in that table, and D and trimming were inferred from the DNA itself. This repertoire shows tens of thousands of clones, roughly 86% found once; its top ten account for around 12%. Germline lookup yields CDR1 SGHTS and CDR2 YDEGEE. Deletions cut 2 bases from V and 8 bases from J, with 14 bases between. The CDR3 extends over 14 amino acids.

Sequences were obtained from peripheral blood. The chain couples TRBV5-8 to TRBJ2-4; D gene ambiguous. This receptor was identified in a human donor in a cohort sampled during active COVID-19. The CDR3 here is CASSFRSKLDIQYF. CDR3 sequence (DNA): TGTGCCAGCAGCTTTCGGAGTAAGCTGGACATTCAGTACTTC.